Only a few counts were recorded for the clone carrying this T cell receptor (beta chain). The antigen remains unidentified. Time point: pre-sensitization, week 0. Described treatment: therapeutic diphenylcyclopropenone sensitization with weekly scalp DPC. The donor pool consisted of alopecia patients aged 18 to 70 years, considered suitable for DPC. The sample belongs to a study of human T cells and chemical hapten exposure. Unique molecular identifiers were affixed to discrete cDNA molecules within the library. TCRdb redid the calling of the RACE reads with MiXCR, one entry per CDR3 protein. The sample lists 250,000 or so distinct CDR3 sequences, almost 8% seen once, with more than 0.95% in the top ten. CDR3 size: 15 residues. The germline V gene encodes CDR1 SGHTA and CDR2 FQGNSA. V was clipped by 4 bases and J by 6 bases; unmatched bases: 7. General observations from the study: There was no change with DPC sensitization in TCRs above 1 in 1000 frequency.

This chain joins TRBV7-2 and TRBJ2-1, with 9 bases lining up with TRBD1. The TCR originated in a man aged 18 to 29 with alopecia areata. Some clones in this sample may be carry-over from other donors' samples. Here the sequenced sample was whole blood, taken in connection with sensitization to the hapten diphenylcyclopropenone (DPC). DNA of the CDR3: TGTGCCAGCAGCTCCCGGGACAGGGTTGTCAATGAGCAGTTCTTC. Translating it yields CASSSRDRVVNEQFF.